This T cell receptor delta chain was sequenced during a study of gammadelta T cells in human blood (dated by TCRdb to 2018 to 2021). Overall study results and their limits: According to the study, polyclonal expansion of innate gamma-delta T cells immediately after birth appeared to be driven by microbial exposure.

This clone is characterized as medium-sized (0.01 to 0.1%). Its antigen is unknown. It has no much larger one-base neighbor in the sample; base qualities were not kept. Different DNA sequences within this sample yield the same CDR3. From a lookup of the germline V gene, CDR1 and CDR2 are GEAIGNYY and EKD. Relative to germline, V is missing 3 bases and J is missing 2 bases, with 18 bases of the junction outside any gene match. Counted from cysteine to phenylalanine, this CDR3 has 23 amino acids. Only the CDR3 region is kept as DNA, spanning 69 bases read in frame from base 1. Library generation was performed with RT-PCR. Instrument on record: Illumina MiSeq. TCRdb reran clone calling on the public reads with CATT; rows sharing one DNA sequence were then combined. For this sample the table gives about 410 delta-chain clones, of which about 32% were detected only once. Approximately 19% of the sample lies in the top ten.

Recombination connected TRDV2 to TRDJ3; the central 13 bases match TRDD3. TCRdb is silent on the J gene; assignment here came from matching the DNA to germline. The sample was Vgamma9Vdelta2 gamma-delta T cells from cord blood. This sequence was found in a newborn. In nucleotide form, the sequence is TGTGCCTGTGACCCCGTACTGGGGGATACGCGATGGACTTTTCCCTGGGACACCCGACAGATGTTTTTC. The resulting protein is CACDPVLGDTRWTFPWDTRQMFF.